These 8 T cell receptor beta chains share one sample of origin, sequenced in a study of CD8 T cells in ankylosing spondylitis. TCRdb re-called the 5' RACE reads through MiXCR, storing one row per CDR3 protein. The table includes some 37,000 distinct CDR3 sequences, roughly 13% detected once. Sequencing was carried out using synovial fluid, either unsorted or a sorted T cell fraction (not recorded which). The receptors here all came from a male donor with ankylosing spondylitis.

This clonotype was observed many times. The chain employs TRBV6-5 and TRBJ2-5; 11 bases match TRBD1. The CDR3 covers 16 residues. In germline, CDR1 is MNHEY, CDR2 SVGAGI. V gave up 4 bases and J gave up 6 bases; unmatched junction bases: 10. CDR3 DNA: TGTGCCAGCAGTTCAAAATCCGGGACAGGGGGACAGACCCAGTACTTC. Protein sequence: CASSSKSGTGGQTQYF.

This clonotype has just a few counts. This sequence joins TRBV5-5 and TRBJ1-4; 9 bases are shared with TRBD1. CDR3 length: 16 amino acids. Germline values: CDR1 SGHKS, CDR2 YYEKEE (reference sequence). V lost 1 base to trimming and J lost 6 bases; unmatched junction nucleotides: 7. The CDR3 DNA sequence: TGTGCCAGCAGCTTGTACGGAGGGACAGGGCATGAAAAACTGTTTTTT. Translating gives CASSLYGGTGHEKLFF. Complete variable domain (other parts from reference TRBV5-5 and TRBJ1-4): DAGVTQSPTHLIKTRGQQVTLRCSPISGHKSVSWYQQVLGQGPQFIFQYYEKEERGRGNFPDRFSARQFPNYSSELNVNALLLGDSALYLCASSLYGGTGHEKLFFGSGTQLSVL.

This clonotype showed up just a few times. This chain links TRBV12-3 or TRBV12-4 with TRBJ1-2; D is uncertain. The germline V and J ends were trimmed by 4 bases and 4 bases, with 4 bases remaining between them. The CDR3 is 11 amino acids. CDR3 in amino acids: CASSYAYGYTF. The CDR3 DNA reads TGTGCCAGCAGTTACGCCTATGGCTACACCTTC.

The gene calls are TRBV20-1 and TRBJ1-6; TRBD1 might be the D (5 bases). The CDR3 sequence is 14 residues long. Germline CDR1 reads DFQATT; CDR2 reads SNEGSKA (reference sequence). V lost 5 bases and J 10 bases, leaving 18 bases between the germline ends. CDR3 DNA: TGCAGTGCTCGAAAGGGGAGATCGGGATCACCCCTCCACTTT. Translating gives CSARKGRSGSPLHF.

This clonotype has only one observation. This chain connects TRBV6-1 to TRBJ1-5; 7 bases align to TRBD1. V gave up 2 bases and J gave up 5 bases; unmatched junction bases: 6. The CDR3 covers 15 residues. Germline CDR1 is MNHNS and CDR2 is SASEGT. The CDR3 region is CASSESTGDYQPQHF. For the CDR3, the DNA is TGTGCCAGCAGTGAATCCACAGGGGACTATCAGCCCCAGCATTTT.

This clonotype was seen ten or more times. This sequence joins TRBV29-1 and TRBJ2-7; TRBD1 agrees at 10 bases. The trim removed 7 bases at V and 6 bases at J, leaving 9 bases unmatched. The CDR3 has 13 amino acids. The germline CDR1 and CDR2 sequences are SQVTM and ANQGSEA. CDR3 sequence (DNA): TGCAGCGCTGGGACAGGGGAAGGAGGCGAGCAGTACTTC. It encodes CSAGTGEGGEQYF.

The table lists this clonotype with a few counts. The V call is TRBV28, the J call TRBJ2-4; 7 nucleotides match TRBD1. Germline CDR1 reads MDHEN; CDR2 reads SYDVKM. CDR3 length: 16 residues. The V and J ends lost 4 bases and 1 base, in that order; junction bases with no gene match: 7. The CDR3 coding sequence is TGTGCCAGCAGTTCCCGACAGGGTGTTGCCAAAAACATTCAGTACTTC. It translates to CASSSRQGVAKNIQYF.

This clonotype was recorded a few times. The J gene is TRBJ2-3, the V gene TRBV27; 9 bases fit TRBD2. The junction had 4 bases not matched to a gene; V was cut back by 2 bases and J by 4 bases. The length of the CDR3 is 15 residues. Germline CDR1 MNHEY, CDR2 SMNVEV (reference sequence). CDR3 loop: CASSLVAGAADTQYF. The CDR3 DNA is TGTGCCAGCAGTTTAGTAGCGGGAGCGGCAGATACGCAGTATTTT.